This TCR beta chain was retrieved from a study of blood T cell repertoires in COVID-19. Study-level background: Nucleic acid was either cDNA or gDNA, and it came from T cells, B-cell-depleted T cells, or PBMCs.

As processed by the authors: Amplification of reference gene primers provided the estimated nucleated cell counts. The data were produced by immunoSEQ multiplex PCR, yet TCRdb's version contains in-frame clones alone and is incomplete. Clone size and the V and J calls come from that table; the DNA yielded D and trimming. The data contain some 240,000 clones, 89% of them singletons. This clone has just one count. This CDR3 is 14 amino acids long. With 2 bases clipped from V and 6 bases from J, the junction kept 3 bases outside the gene matches. Per germline, CDR1 SGHAT and CDR2 FQNNGV. This chain uses TRBV11-2 with TRBJ2-1, with 8 bases lining up with TRBD2. Specimen: peripheral blood. This clonotype originated in a woman aged 40-49 years who had recovered from COVID-19. CDR3 loop: CASSLRAGGNEQFF. As DNA, the CDR3 is TGTGCCAGCAGCTTACGGGCGGGAGGCAATGAGCAGTTCTTC.